This T cell receptor beta chain stems from a study of T-cell memory formation after mild COVID-19. Study-wide results and limits: Cross-reactive memory appears to have joined, as suggested by some responding clones showing up in pre-infection memory. Contracting CD4+ clones sat mainly in CM and EM; CD8+ in EMRA. There was a balanced CD4/CD8 profile in clones contracting day 15 to 85, and later expanders leaned CD4+. Whether day 37 second-wave clones are SARS-CoV-2-specific was not confirmed.

V was trimmed by 5 bases and J by 1 base, leaving 12 bases between them. This CDR3 is built from 14 residues. From the 5' RACE reads, TCRdb called clonotypes with MiXCR, one entry per CDR3 protein. The sample holds roughly 150,000 distinct CDR3 sequences; about 14% are singletons and the top ten take roughly an eighth. Details on this clonotype: Its antigen is not identified.

The chain links TRBV12-3 or TRBV12-4 to TRBJ2-7; tentatively, D is TRBD1 (7 bases). The sequence was collected from an adult woman who had mild COVID-19 (a few samples of this study predate the infection). Cell type and time point are not known. The sample taken for sequencing was PBMCs or a T cell subset sorted from them (not recorded which). This chain's CDR3 is CASSGQEGSYEQYF. DNA of the CDR3: TGTGCCAGCAGTGGACAGGAGGGGTCCTACGAGCAGTACTTC.